These T cell receptor beta chains were read from a single sample in a study of blood T cell repertoires in COVID-19. Profiling relied on immunoSEQ multiplex PCR, and the TCRdb table lists in-frame clones only, not all of them. The sample carries 430,000 or so clones, around 90% recorded once. The sequenced sample consisted of peripheral blood. These receptors were collected from a man aged 18-30 years with COVID-19, enrolled during active disease. Both conserved end residues are part of each CDR3. The D gene is left open where the match is weak. A row's size may be missing; if present it is once, few, many or a size class.

NA,TRBV7-2,NA,TRBJ2-7,CASSKAGLEYYEQYF,TGTGCCAGCAGCAAAGCGGGCTTGGAGTATTACGAGCAGTACTTC
TRBD1,TRBV2,NA,TRBJ2-2,CASRGGQGGTGELFF,TGTGCCAGCCGAGGGGGACAGGGAGGCACCGGGGAGCTGTTTTTT
TRBD2,TRBV5-6,NA,TRBJ2-5,CASSLGLAVQETQYF,TGTGCCAGCAGCTTGGGTCTAGCGGTTCAAGAGACCCAGTACTTC
TRBD2,TRBV20-1,NA,TRBJ2-4,CSASSSSGRAQVF,TGCAGTGCTAGTTCGTCTAGCGGGAGGGCCCAGGTCTTC
NA,TRBV5-1,NA,TRBJ2-5,CASSLGVGETQYF,TGCGCCAGCAGCTTGGGGGTCGGGGAGACCCAGTACTTC
NA,TRBV6-5,few,TRBJ2-3,CASSYTGLAATDTQYF,TGTGCCAGCAGTTATACGGGGTTAGCCGCCACAGATACGCAGTATTTT
TRBD2,TRBV6-1,NA,TRBJ2-5,CASSEGLAGVRWGTQYF,TGTGCCAGCAGTGAAGGACTAGCGGGAGTACGTTGGGGGACCCAGTACTTC
NA,TRBV5-1,NA,TRBJ1-2,CASSLEGEGVYGYTF,TGCGCCAGCAGCCTGGAGGGGGAAGGAGTCTATGGCTACACCTTC
NA,TRBV5-1,NA,TRBJ2-3,CASTRVASSTDTQYF,TGCGCCAGCACGAGGGTGGCTTCTAGCACAGATACGCAGTATTTT
NA,TRBV6-2/TRBV6-3,NA,TRBJ2-2,CASSYRLRGSGELFF,TGTGCCAGCAGTTACAGGCTCAGGGGATCCGGGGAGCTGTTTTTT
TRBD1,TRBV6-5,NA,TRBJ1-5,CASSPGTVGYQPQHF,TGTGCCAGCAGTCCCGGGACAGTGGGTTATCAGCCCCAGCATTTT
TRBD2,TRBV7-9,few,TRBJ2-7,CASSPGGLMTVYEQYF,TGTGCCAGCAGCCCGGGAGGACTTATGACCGTCTACGAGCAGTACTTC
TRBD1,TRBV27,NA,TRBJ2-7,CASSPSRDSSYEQYF,TGTGCCAGCAGTCCATCAAGGGACAGCTCCTACGAGCAGTACTTC
NA,TRBV6-5,few,TRBJ1-2,CASSYGGGYYGYTF,TGTGCCAGCAGTTACGGGGGCGGTTACTATGGCTACACCTTC
NA,TRBV11-1,NA,TRBJ2-7,CASSSPDRPYEQYF,TGTGCCAGCAGTTCCCCCGACAGACCTTACGAGCAGTACTTC
TRBD2,TRBV2,NA,TRBJ2-4,CASSGSGGTKNIQYF,TGTGCCAGCAGTGGAAGCGGGGGTACCAAAAACATTCAGTACTTC
NA,TRBV5-1,NA,TRBJ2-2,CASSWETGTGELFF,TGCGCCAGCAGCTGGGAAACAGGGACCGGGGAGCTGTTTTTT
NA,TRBV11-2,NA,TRBJ1-2,CASSRGQPYGYTF,TGTGCCAGCAGCCGAGGACAGCCCTATGGCTACACCTTC
TRBD2,TRBV27,NA,TRBJ2-1,CASSLLGASGRVGEQFF,TGTGCCAGCAGTTTATTGGGGGCTAGCGGGAGGGTAGGTGAGCAGTTCTTC
NA,TRBV11-2,NA,TRBJ2-1,CASSLDGGLSSEQFF,TGTGCCAGCAGCTTGGACGGGGGGCTGTCCTCTGAGCAGTTCTTC
TRBD1,TRBV5-1,NA,TRBJ1-4,CASSFGLTGGSEKLFF,TGCGCCAGCAGCTTTGGCCTTACAGGGGGAAGTGAAAAACTGTTTTTT
NA,TRBV3-1/TRBV3-2,once,TRBJ1-1,CASSTRGTEAFF,TGTGCCAGCAGCACGCGGGGCACTGAAGCTTTCTTT
TRBD2,TRBV7-2,NA,TRBJ2-7,CASSSRAGGQYEQYF,TGTGCCAGCAGCTCCCGAGCGGGAGGGCAATACGAGCAGTACTTC
NA,TRBV5-1,NA,TRBJ1-1,CASSATGNTEAFF,TGCGCCAGCAGCGCCACAGGAAACACTGAAGCTTTCTTT
TRBD1,TRBV5-1,NA,TRBJ2-1,CAKSQGAKASSYNEQFF,TGCGCCAAATCGCAGGGGGCTAAAGCTAGCTCCTACAATGAGCAGTTCTTC
TRBD2,TRBV19,NA,TRBJ2-7,CASSIGLAGSYEQYF,TGTGCCAGTAGTATAGGACTAGCGGGGTCCTACGAGCAGTACTTC
NA,TRBV11-2,NA,TRBJ1-4,CASRSIRDTANEKLFF,TGTGCCAGCAGGTCGATCCGGGACACAGCTAATGAAAAACTGTTTTTT
NA,TRBV3-1/TRBV3-2,NA,TRBJ2-5,CASSQPGSGKTQYF,TGTGCCAGCAGCCAACCCGGGTCCGGTAAGACCCAGTACTTC
TRBD2,TRBV7-9,few,TRBJ2-3,CASSFSGGSTDTQYF,TGTGCCAGCAGCTTTAGCGGGGGTAGCACAGATACGCAGTATTTT
TRBD1,TRBV2,NA,TRBJ2-7,CASKSGQTYEQYF,TGTGCCAGCAAATCGGGACAGACCTACGAGCAGTACTTC
NA,TRBV3-1/TRBV3-2,NA,TRBJ1-2,CASSQGSGYGYGYTF,TGTGCCAGCAGCCAAGGGTCGGGGTACGGCTATGGCTACACCTTC
NA,TRBV18,NA,TRBJ1-1,CASSPVEGVRVEAFF,TGTGCCAGCTCACCGGTAGAGGGGGTGAGGGTTGAAGCTTTCTTT
NA,TRBV11-2,NA,TRBJ2-7,CASSPNRGSVMDEQYF,TGTGCCAGCAGCCCCAATAGGGGTTCCGTAATGGACGAGCAGTACTTC
TRBD1,TRBV7-9,NA,TRBJ1-2,CASSSFPPGQGANYGYTF,TGTGCCAGCAGCTCCTTCCCTCCGGGACAGGGCGCAAACTATGGCTACACCTTC
NA,TRBV5-1,NA,TRBJ1-2,CASSLEGTLGPNYGYTF,TGCGCCAGCAGCTTGGAGGGGACTTTGGGGCCTAACTATGGCTACACCTTC
NA,TRBV5-1,few,TRBJ1-2,CASSFDVEGYTF,TGCGCCAGCAGCTTTGATGTAGAAGGCTACACCTTC
NA,TRBV21-1,NA,TRBJ2-5,CASSKAGVGPRRRGQETQYF,TGTGCCAGCAGCAAAGCTGGGGTGGGGCCTAGGAGGCGGGGACAAGAGACCCAGTACTTC
TRBD1,TRBV7-8,NA,TRBJ2-3,CASSWTGGLDTQYF,TGTGCCAGCAGTTGGACAGGGGGATTAGATACGCAGTATTTT
TRBD1,TRBV5-8,NA,TRBJ2-3,CASSLWDRGVGYGTDTQYF,TGTGCCAGCAGCCTATGGGACAGGGGAGTCGGCTACGGCACAGATACGCAGTATTTT
NA,TRBV19,NA,TRBJ1-3,CATAAVPSGNTIYF,TGTGCCACCGCGGCGGTGCCCTCTGGAAACACCATATATTTT
NA,TRBV10-3,NA,TRBJ1-2,CAISESRNDNYGYTF,TGTGCCATCAGTGAGTCGCGGAATGATAACTATGGCTACACCTTC
TRBD1,TRBV4-1,NA,TRBJ2-1,CASSQDQGARDEQFF,TGCGCCAGCAGCCAAGATCAGGGGGCTCGGGATGAGCAGTTCTTC
NA,TRBV7-2,NA,TRBJ1-2,CASSPRQGNYGYTF,TGTGCCAGCAGCCCCCGTCAGGGGAACTATGGCTACACCTTC
NA,TRBV15,once,TRBJ2-7,CATSNRWREQYF,TGTGCCACCAGCAACAGGTGGAGAGAGCAGTACTTC
NA,TRBV5-1,NA,TRBJ2-7,CASSLVPDSSYEQYF,TGCGCCAGCAGCTTGGTCCCGGACAGCTCCTACGAGCAGTACTTC
NA,TRBV7-9,NA,TRBJ2-2,CASSLESVGELFF,TGTGCCAGCAGCTTGGAAAGCGTCGGGGAGCTGTTTTTT
TRBD1,TRBV6-5,NA,TRBJ2-5,CASRSDRGETQYF,TGTGCCAGCAGATCAGACAGGGGAGAGACCCAGTACTTC
TRBD2,TRBV25-1,NA,TRBJ2-5,CASRKSSGGEETQYF,TGTGCCAGCAGAAAGTCTAGCGGGGGGGAAGAGACCCAGTACTTC
TRBD2,TRBV28,NA,TRBJ2-4,CASSPIGGDKNIQYF,TGTGCCAGCAGCCCAATCGGGGGGGACAAAAACATTCAGTACTTC
NA,TRBV3-1/TRBV3-2,NA,TRBJ2-1,CASSQVPPGEAYNEQFF,TGTGCCAGCAGCCAAGTACCCCCGGGGGAGGCCTACAATGAGCAGTTCTTC